This record concerns one TCR beta chain sequence. The antigen is unknown. This sample is drawn from a study of T-cell memory formation after mild COVID-19. Points from the study as a whole: CD4+ contracting clones lay mainly in CM and EM, CD8+ ones in EMRA.

V lost 7 bases and J lost 3; bases outside the gene matches: 8. The CDR3 extends over 13 amino acids. Germline lookup yields CDR1 SQVTM and CDR2 ANQGSEA. 5'RACE with constant-segment primers yielded barcoded, UMI-tagged TCR alpha and TCR beta cDNA libraries. TCRdb re-derived calls from the 5' RACE reads in MiXCR, one entry per CDR3 protein. The data contain about 470,000 distinct CDR3 sequences, roughly 23% of them singletons. Material for sequencing was PBMCs or a T cell subset sorted from them (not recorded which). This receptor was taken from an adult woman who had mild COVID-19 (a few samples of this study predate the infection). Cell type and time point are not known. The chain couples TRBV29-1 to TRBJ2-7, with 8 bases identical to TRBD2. CDR3 sequence reads: CSAEAGVGYEQYF. The CDR3 nucleotides read TGCAGCGCCGAAGCGGGGGTGGGCTACGAGCAGTACTTC.